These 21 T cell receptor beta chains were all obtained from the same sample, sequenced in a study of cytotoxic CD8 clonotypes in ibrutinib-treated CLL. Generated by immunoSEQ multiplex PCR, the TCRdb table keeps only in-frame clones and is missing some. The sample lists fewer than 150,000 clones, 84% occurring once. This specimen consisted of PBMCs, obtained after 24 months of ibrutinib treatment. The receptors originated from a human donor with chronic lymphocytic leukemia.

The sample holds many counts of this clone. This CDR3 reads CAWSGPVSGTSPLHF. Here the CDR3 DNA reads TGTGCCTGGAGTGGTCCGGTGAGCGGGACTTCACCCCTCCACTTT. The chain joins TRBV30 to TRBJ1-6; D perhaps matches TRBD1 (5 bases). The V end was cut by 1 base, the J end by 9 bases, with 16 bases between. The germline CDR1 and CDR2 sequences are GTSNPN and SVGIG (reference sequence). The CDR3 totals 15 residues.

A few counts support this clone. The DNA for the CDR3 is TGTGCCAGCAGCCCCCTTCTCACAGCGTACTATGGCTACACCTTC. As protein: CASSPLLTAYYGYTF. This chain joins TRBV13 and TRBJ1-2; D gene uncertain. The CDR3 runs 15 residues. CDR1 and CDR2 (germline): PRHDT, FYEKMQ (reference sequence). V dropped 5 bases and J dropped 3 bases, with 16 bases sitting between them. Looking up the rest from reference TRBV13 and TRBJ1-2 gives the full variable domain: AAGVIQSPRHLIKEKRETATLKCYPIPRHDTVYWYQQGPGQDPQFLISFYEKMQSDKGSIPDRFSAQQFSDYHSELNMSSLELGDSALYFCASSPLLTAYYGYTFGSGTRLTVV.

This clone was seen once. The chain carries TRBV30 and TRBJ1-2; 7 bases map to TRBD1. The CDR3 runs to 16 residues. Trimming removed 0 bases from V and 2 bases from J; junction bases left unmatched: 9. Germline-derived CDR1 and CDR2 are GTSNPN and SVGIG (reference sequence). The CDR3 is CAWSVPATGINYGYTF. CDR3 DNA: TGTGCCTGGAGTGTACCCGCGACAGGGATCAACTATGGCTACACCTTC.

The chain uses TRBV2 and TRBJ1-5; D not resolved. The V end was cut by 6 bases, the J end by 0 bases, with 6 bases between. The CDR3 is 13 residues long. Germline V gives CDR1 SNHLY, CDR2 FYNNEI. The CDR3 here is CASRSYSNQPQHF. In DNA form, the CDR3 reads TGTGCCAGCAGGTCCTATAGCAATCAGCCCCAGCATTTT.

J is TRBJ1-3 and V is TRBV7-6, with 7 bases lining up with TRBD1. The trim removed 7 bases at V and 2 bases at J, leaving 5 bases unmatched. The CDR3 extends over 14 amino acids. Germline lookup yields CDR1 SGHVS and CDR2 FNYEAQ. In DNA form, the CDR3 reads TGTGCCAGCACCAACCAGGGGGCTGGAAACACCATATATTTT. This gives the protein CASTNQGAGNTIYF.

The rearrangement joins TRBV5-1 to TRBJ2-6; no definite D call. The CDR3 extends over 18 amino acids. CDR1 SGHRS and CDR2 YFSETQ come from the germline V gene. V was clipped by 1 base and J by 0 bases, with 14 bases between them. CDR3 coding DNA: TGCGCCAGCAGCTTGTTTGGAAACAGAGGCTCTGGGGCCAACGTCCTGACTTTC. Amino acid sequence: CASSLFGNRGSGANVLTF.

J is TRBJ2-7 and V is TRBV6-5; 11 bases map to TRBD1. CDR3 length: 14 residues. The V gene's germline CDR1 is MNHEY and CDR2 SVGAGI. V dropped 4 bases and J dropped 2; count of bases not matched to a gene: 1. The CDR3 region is CASSWGQGAYEQYF. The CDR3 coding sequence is TGTGCCAGCAGTTGGGGACAGGGGGCCTACGAGCAGTACTTC.

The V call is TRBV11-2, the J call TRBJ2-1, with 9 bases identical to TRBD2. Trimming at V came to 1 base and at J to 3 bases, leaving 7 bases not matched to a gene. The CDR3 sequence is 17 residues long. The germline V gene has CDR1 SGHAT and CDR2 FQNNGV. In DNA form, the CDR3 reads TGTGCCAGCAGCTTAGTCTTAGCGGGGGATTACTACAATGAGCAGTTCTTC. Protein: CASSLVLAGDYYNEQFF.

The CDR3 region is CATSPGLELGEAFF. In nucleotides, the CDR3 is TGTGCCACCAGCCCGGGGTTAGAGCTCGGTGAAGCTTTCTTT. The chain recombines TRBV15 with TRBJ1-1, with D unclear. The CDR3 is 14 residues long. Deletions cut 5 bases from V and 7 bases from J, with 17 bases between. Germline CDR1 and CDR2: LNHNV and YYDKDF (reference sequence).

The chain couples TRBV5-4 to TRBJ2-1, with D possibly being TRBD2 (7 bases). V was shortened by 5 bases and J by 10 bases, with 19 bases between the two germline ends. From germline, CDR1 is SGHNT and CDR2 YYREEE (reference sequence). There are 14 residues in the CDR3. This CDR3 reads CASRQGGPMEEQFF. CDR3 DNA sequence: TGTGCCAGCAGACAGGGAGGGCCGATGGAAGAGCAGTTCTTC.

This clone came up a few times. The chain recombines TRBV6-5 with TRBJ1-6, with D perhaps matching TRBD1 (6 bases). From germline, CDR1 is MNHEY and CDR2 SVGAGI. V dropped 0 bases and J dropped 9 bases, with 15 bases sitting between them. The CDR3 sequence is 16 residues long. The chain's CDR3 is CASSYSPGQSGSPLHF. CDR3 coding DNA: TGTGCCAGCAGTTACTCGCCCGGACAGTCGGGTTCACCCCTCCACTTT.

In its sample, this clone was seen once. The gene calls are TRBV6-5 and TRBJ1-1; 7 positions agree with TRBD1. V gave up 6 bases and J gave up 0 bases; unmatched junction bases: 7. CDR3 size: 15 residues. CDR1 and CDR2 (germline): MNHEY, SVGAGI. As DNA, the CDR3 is TGTGCCAGCAGGCGGGACAGCCGGCTGAACACTGAAGCTTTCTTT. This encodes CASRRDSRLNTEAFF.

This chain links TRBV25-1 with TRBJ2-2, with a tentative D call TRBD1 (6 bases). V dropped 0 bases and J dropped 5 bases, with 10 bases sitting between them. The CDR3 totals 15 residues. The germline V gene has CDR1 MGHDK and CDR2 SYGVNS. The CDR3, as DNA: TGTGCCAGCAGTGAATACAGGGGACGTACCGGGGAGCTGTTTTTT. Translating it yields CASSEYRGRTGELFF. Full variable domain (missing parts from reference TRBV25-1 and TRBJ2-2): EADIYQTPRYLVIGTGKKITLECSQTMGHDKMYWYQQDPGMELHLIHYSYGVNSTEKGDLSSESTVSRIRTEHFPLTLESARPSHTSQYLCASSEYRGRTGELFFGEGSRLTVL.

The CDR3 loop reads CASSFGGGQVGRQYF. The CDR3 nucleotides are TGTGCCAGCAGCTTCGGGGGAGGACAGGTCGGCAGGCAGTACTTC. This chain links TRBV7-2 with TRBJ2-7; TRBD1 is a possible D gene (7 bases). The V gene's germline CDR1 is SGHTA and CDR2 FQGNSA. The CDR3 length is 15 residues. V lost 3 bases, J lost 9 bases, and 21 bases lay in between.

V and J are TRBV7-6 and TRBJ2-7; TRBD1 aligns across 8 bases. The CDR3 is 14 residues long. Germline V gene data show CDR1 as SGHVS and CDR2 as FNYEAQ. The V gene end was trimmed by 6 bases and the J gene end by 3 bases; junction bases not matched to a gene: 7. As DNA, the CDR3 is TGTGCCAGCAGACATGGACAGGGTCTCTACGAGCAGTACTTC. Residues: CASRHGQGLYEQYF.

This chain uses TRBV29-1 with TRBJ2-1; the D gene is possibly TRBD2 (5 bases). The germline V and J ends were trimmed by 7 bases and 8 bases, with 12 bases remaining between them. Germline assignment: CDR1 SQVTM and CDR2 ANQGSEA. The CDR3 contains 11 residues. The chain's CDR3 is CSGGDIDEQFF. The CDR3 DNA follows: TGCAGCGGGGGAGACATAGATGAGCAGTTCTTC.

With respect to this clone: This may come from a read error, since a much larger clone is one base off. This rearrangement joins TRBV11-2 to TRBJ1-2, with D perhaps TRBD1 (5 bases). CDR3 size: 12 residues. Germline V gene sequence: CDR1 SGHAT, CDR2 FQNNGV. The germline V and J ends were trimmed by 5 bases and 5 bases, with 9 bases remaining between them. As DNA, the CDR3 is TGTGCCAGCAGCGCCGGGACTTATGGCTACACCTTC. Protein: CASSAGTYGYTF.

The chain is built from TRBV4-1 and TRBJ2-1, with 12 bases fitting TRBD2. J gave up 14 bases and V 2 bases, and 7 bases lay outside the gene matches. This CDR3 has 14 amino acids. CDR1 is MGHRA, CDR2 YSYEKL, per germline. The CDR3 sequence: CASSQTSGGPREFF. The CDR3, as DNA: TGCGCCAGCAGCCAAACTAGCGGGGGGCCCCGCGAGTTCTTC.

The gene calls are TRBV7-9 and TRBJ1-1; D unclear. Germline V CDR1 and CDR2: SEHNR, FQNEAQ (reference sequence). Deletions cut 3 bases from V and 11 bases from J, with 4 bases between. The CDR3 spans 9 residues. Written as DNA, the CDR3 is TGTGCCAGCAGCTTTGGGGCTTTCTTT. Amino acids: CASSFGAFF.

The CDR3 nucleotides read TGTGCCAGCAGCGGGGGACCGAGGAACACTGAAGCTTTCTTT. Encoded protein: CASSGGPRNTEAFF. This sequence joins TRBV5-6 and TRBJ1-1; D possibly corresponds to TRBD1 (5 bases). Germline V gene data show CDR1 as SGHDT and CDR2 as YYEEEE. Trimming shortened V by 4 bases and J by 1 base, and 11 bases separated the two germline ends. This CDR3 contains 14 residues.

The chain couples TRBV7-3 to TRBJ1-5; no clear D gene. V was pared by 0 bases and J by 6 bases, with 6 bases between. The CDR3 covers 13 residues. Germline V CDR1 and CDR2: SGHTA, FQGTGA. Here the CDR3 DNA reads TGTGCCAGCAGCTTAACACTTCTTCAGCCCCAGCATTTT. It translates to CASSLTLLQPQHF.